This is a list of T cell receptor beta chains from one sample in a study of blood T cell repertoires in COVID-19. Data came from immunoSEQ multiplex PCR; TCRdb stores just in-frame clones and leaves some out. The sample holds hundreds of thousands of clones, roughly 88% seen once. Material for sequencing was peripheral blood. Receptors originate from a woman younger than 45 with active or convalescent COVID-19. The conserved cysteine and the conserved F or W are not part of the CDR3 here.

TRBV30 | AWKSDHSSYEQY
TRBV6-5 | ASRGLASSDEQY
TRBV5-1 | ASSLQGTYNSPLH
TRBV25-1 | ASSEPGGRKWNEQF
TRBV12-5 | ASGLDRGRYGYT
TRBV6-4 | ASSPGTVGDTEAF
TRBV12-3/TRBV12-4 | ASSLTVSYEQY
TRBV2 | ASSGQTYGYT
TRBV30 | AWSVRGRGQGDTGELF
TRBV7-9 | ASSLVRDKDTGELF